Presented here are 3 T cell receptor beta chains from one specimen sequenced in a study of response to subunit inactivated influenza vaccine. Each CDR3 protein gets one entry after TCRdb re-called the RT-PCR reads with MiXCR. This table holds some 500,000 distinct CDR3 sequences, 10% to 15% found once. The source was PBMCs from blood, collected 35 to 45 days after vaccination. The receptors here all came from a man aged 50-59 years who received an inactivated influenza vaccine.

This chain uses TRBV2 with TRBJ1-1; unclear D gene. In germline, CDR1 is SNHLY, CDR2 FYNNEI. Trimming pared 7 bases from V and 5 bases from J, leaving 14 bases between. The CDR3 loop spans 13 amino acids. CDR3 coding DNA: TGTGCCAGCACCTTGGATGGGAGGACTGAAGCTTTCTTT. Its protein product is CASTLDGRTEAFF.

V gene TRBV29-1 combines with J gene TRBJ1-4, with a weak D call TRBD1 (6 bases). CDR1 and CDR2 from the germline V gene are SQVTM and ANQGSEA. The CDR3 sequence is 11 residues long. Trimming removed 7 bases from V and 8 bases from J, with 11 bases in between. CDR3 in DNA: TGCAGCGGAGCAAGGGGGGAAAAACTGTTTTTT. The encoded protein is CSGARGEKLFF. The full variable domain, with the rest looked up from reference TRBV29-1 and TRBJ1-4, is SAVISQKPSRDICQRGTSLTIQCQVDSQVTMMFWYRQQPGQSLTLIATANQGSEATYESGFVIDKFPISRPNLTFSTLTVSNMSPEDSSIYLCSGARGEKLFFGSGTQLSVL.

There are many counts of this clonotype. This rearrangement joins TRBV29-1 to TRBJ1-1; perhaps TRBD1 as D (5 bases). The CDR3 loop spans 10 amino acids. Trimming took 4 bases from V and 9 from J, leaving 9 bases between them. The germline V gene has CDR1 SQVTM and CDR2 ANQGSEA. The CDR3 region is CSVGDVQAFF. The CDR3 coding sequence is TGCAGCGTTGGGGACGTACAAGCTTTCTTT.